The rows below give T cell receptor beta chains drawn from one sample of a study of T cells in tumors and immune-related adverse events. Sequencing was performed with immunoSEQ multiplex PCR; in TCRdb, only in-frame clones are kept and a portion is missing. The sample consists of fewer than 25,000 clones, around nine tenths of them appearing once. The sample was lymph node tissue, taken from a patient treated with anti-PD-1 therapy. These receptors all stem from a female donor with metastatic renal cell carcinoma. Both conserved end residues are part of each CDR3. Each record gives: clone size, D gene, V gene, J gene, CDR3 DNA, CDR3 protein. D genes are given only for firm matches. A row's size may be missing; if present it is once, few, many or a size class.

abundance: .
d_gene: TRBD1
v_gene: TRBV30
j_gene: TRBJ1-3
CDR3nt: TGTGCCTGGAGTCCAGGGGGAGGAAACACCATATATTTT
CDR3aa: CAWSPGGGNTIYF

abundance: .
d_gene: .
v_gene: TRBV2
j_gene: TRBJ1-2
CDR3nt: TGTGCCAGCCAGGGAGGGCGTCACTATGGCTACACCTTC
CDR3aa: CASQGGRHYGYTF

abundance: .
d_gene: TRBD2
v_gene: TRBV7-6
j_gene: TRBJ2-5
CDR3nt: TGTGCCAGCAGCTTAGTCCCTAGCGGGAGGGAGACCCAGTACTTC
CDR3aa: CASSLVPSGRETQYF

abundance: .
d_gene: .
v_gene: TRBV6-5
j_gene: TRBJ2-5
CDR3nt: TGTGCCAGCAGTTACTCGGAGGGGGGGACCCAGTACTTC
CDR3aa: CASSYSEGGTQYF

abundance: .
d_gene: .
v_gene: TRBV19
j_gene: TRBJ1-3
CDR3nt: TGTGCCAGTAGCAACCTTTTAAGGGCTGGAAACACCATATATTTT
CDR3aa: CASSNLLRAGNTIYF

abundance: few
d_gene: .
v_gene: TRBV5-6
j_gene: TRBJ1-2
CDR3nt: TGTGCCAGCAGCTTCTCTAACTATGGCTACACCTTC
CDR3aa: CASSFSNYGYTF

abundance: .
d_gene: .
v_gene: TRBV18
j_gene: TRBJ2-4
CDR3nt: TGTGCCAGCTCAACGGACCGGGACTTAGCCAAAAACATTCAGTACTTC
CDR3aa: CASSTDRDLAKNIQYF

abundance: .
d_gene: .
v_gene: TRBV5-6
j_gene: TRBJ2-5
CDR3nt: TGTGCCAGCAGCTTGGAAAACCGTGTGACCCAGTACTTC
CDR3aa: CASSLENRVTQYF

abundance: .
d_gene: .
v_gene: TRBV19
j_gene: TRBJ1-2
CDR3nt: TGTGCCAGTAGCCAGACCATTGATGGTGGCTACACCTTC
CDR3aa: CASSQTIDGGYTF

abundance: .
d_gene: TRBD1
v_gene: TRBV7-9
j_gene: TRBJ1-5
CDR3nt: TGTGCCAGCAGCTTAGGTTTTGGGCCAGGGGGCGAGGGGCCCCAGCATTTT
CDR3aa: CASSLGFGPGGEGPQHF

abundance: .
d_gene: TRBD1
v_gene: TRBV6-1
j_gene: TRBJ2-7
CDR3nt: TGTGCCAGCAGTAAACCGGGACAGGGTCGGTACGAGCAGTATTTC
CDR3aa: CASSKPGQGRYEQYF

abundance: once
d_gene: TRBD1
v_gene: TRBV12-5
j_gene: TRBJ1-2
CDR3nt: TGTGCTAGTGGTTACCGTATGACAGGGTCTAACTATGGCTACACCTTC
CDR3aa: CASGYRMTGSNYGYTF

abundance: .
d_gene: TRBD2
v_gene: TRBV5-1
j_gene: TRBJ2-7
CDR3nt: TGCGCCAGCAGCTTGGCAACGGGACTAGCGGGACCCAAAGCCCCAACCTACGAGCAGTACTTC
CDR3aa: CASSLATGLAGPKAPTYEQYF

abundance: .
d_gene: .
v_gene: TRBV10-2
j_gene: TRBJ1-1
CDR3nt: TGCGCCAGCGGAGTGAACACTGAAGCTTTCTTT
CDR3aa: CASGVNTEAFF

abundance: .
d_gene: .
v_gene: TRBV11-3
j_gene: TRBJ1-4
CDR3nt: TGTGCCAGCAGCTATGACAGCGCAACTAATGAAAAACTGTTTTTT
CDR3aa: CASSYDSATNEKLFF

abundance: .
d_gene: TRBD1
v_gene: TRBV5-1
j_gene: TRBJ2-7
CDR3nt: TGCGCCAGCACCCCCCTCGGGACAGGGCCCTACGAGCAGTACTTC
CDR3aa: CASTPLGTGPYEQYF

abundance: .
d_gene: .
v_gene: TRBV19
j_gene: TRBJ2-7
CDR3nt: TGTGCCAGTAAGCTAGCGCCTCATAGCGCCTACGAGCAGTACTTC
CDR3aa: CASKLAPHSAYEQYF

abundance: .
d_gene: .
v_gene: TRBV11-2
j_gene: TRBJ1-5
CDR3nt: TGTGCCAGCAGCTTATCTTCAGGGTACAATCAGCCCCAGCATTTT
CDR3aa: CASSLSSGYNQPQHF

abundance: .
d_gene: .
v_gene: TRBV5-4
j_gene: TRBJ2-6
CDR3nt: TGTGCCAGCAGCTTTGGAGGGGCGATGACGACTGGGGCCAACGTCCTGACTTTC
CDR3aa: CASSFGGAMTTGANVLTF

abundance: .
d_gene: TRBD1
v_gene: TRBV11-3
j_gene: TRBJ2-1
CDR3nt: TGTGCCAGCAGCTTAGGGACAGGGGATGGGAACAATGAGCAGTTCTTC
CDR3aa: CASSLGTGDGNNEQFF

abundance: .
d_gene: .
v_gene: TRBV15
j_gene: TRBJ2-1
CDR3nt: TGTGCCACCAGCAGAGATGGGTGGGGGACTGAGCAGTTCTTC
CDR3aa: CATSRDGWGTEQFF

abundance: .
d_gene: TRBD1
v_gene: TRBV19
j_gene: TRBJ2-7
CDR3nt: TGTGCCAGTAGTACCCAACAGGGGGCCTCCTACGAGCAGTACTTC
CDR3aa: CASSTQQGASYEQYF

abundance: .
d_gene: .
v_gene: TRBV2
j_gene: TRBJ2-3
CDR3nt: TGTGCCAGCAAGTATAGTGATACGCAGTATTTT
CDR3aa: CASKYSDTQYF

abundance: .
d_gene: .
v_gene: TRBV19
j_gene: TRBJ1-1
CDR3nt: TGTGCCAGTAGTATCCCCTCAGGGATGAACACTGAAGCTTTCTTT
CDR3aa: CASSIPSGMNTEAFF

abundance: .
d_gene: TRBD2
v_gene: TRBV5-1
j_gene: TRBJ2-7
CDR3nt: TGCGCCAGCAGCTTGGAACTAGCGGGGGCCTACGAGCAGTACTTC
CDR3aa: CASSLELAGAYEQYF

abundance: .
d_gene: TRBD2
v_gene: TRBV28
j_gene: TRBJ2-3
CDR3nt: TGTGCCAGCAGGCGGGAGGGCACAGATACGCAGTATTTT
CDR3aa: CASRREGTDTQYF

abundance: .
d_gene: .
v_gene: TRBV11-2
j_gene: TRBJ2-4
CDR3nt: TGTGCCAGCAGCTTCCGCGGGGCCCTAGCCAAAAACATTCAGTACTTC
CDR3aa: CASSFRGALAKNIQYF

abundance: .
d_gene: TRBD2
v_gene: TRBV7-2
j_gene: TRBJ2-1
CDR3nt: TGTGCCAGCAGCTTAGGAGGTCCGCGGGGGAGGGATGAGCAGTTCTTC
CDR3aa: CASSLGGPRGRDEQFF

abundance: .
d_gene: TRBD1
v_gene: TRBV7-2
j_gene: TRBJ1-1
CDR3nt: TGTGCCAGCAGCTTAGGGGGCTGGACAGGGACTGAAGCTTTCTTT
CDR3aa: CASSLGGWTGTEAFF

abundance: .
d_gene: .
v_gene: TRBV2
j_gene: TRBJ2-7
CDR3nt: TGTGCCAGCGCGGGGCGGACCTACGAGCAGTACTTC
CDR3aa: CASAGRTYEQYF

abundance: .
d_gene: .
v_gene: TRBV6-5
j_gene: TRBJ1-1
CDR3nt: TGTGCCAGCAGTTACTCGGTGGGCTGGGTGAACACTGAAGCTTTCTTT
CDR3aa: CASSYSVGWVNTEAFF

abundance: once
d_gene: TRBD1
v_gene: TRBV19
j_gene: TRBJ1-1
CDR3nt: TGTGCCAGTAGTCCGGGACAGGGGTGGGGGACTGAAGCTTTCTTT
CDR3aa: CASSPGQGWGTEAFF

abundance: once
d_gene: .
v_gene: TRBV28
j_gene: TRBJ1-5
CDR3nt: TGTGCCAGCAAGGGATTGGACGGAAGAAATCAGCCCCAGCATTTT
CDR3aa: CASKGLDGRNQPQHF

abundance: .
d_gene: .
v_gene: TRBV7-8
j_gene: TRBJ1-4
CDR3nt: TGTGCCAGCAGCTCAGATTGGCCTTTGGGAAAACTGTTTTTT
CDR3aa: CASSSDWPLGKLFF

abundance: once
d_gene: .
v_gene: TRBV19
j_gene: TRBJ2-7
CDR3nt: TGTGCCAGTAGTCCCGGGATAACGGAGCAGTACTTC
CDR3aa: CASSPGITEQYF

abundance: .
d_gene: TRBD2
v_gene: TRBV15
j_gene: TRBJ2-7
CDR3nt: TGTGCCACCAGCAGGGGAGGACTAGCGGGAGGTGACTACGAGCAGTACTTC
CDR3aa: CATSRGGLAGGDYEQYF

abundance: few
d_gene: .
v_gene: TRBV7-2
j_gene: TRBJ1-1
CDR3nt: TGTGCCAGCAGTTCTGAGGGACTAAACACTGAAGCTTTCTTT
CDR3aa: CASSSEGLNTEAFF

abundance: .
d_gene: .
v_gene: TRBV5-1
j_gene: TRBJ2-7
CDR3nt: TGCGCCAGCAGTTCAGGGCTATACGAGCAGTACTTC
CDR3aa: CASSSGLYEQYF

abundance: .
d_gene: .
v_gene: TRBV7-9
j_gene: TRBJ1-1
CDR3nt: TGTGCCAGCAGCTTAGCAGGGGGAGGCACTGAAGCTTTCTTT
CDR3aa: CASSLAGGGTEAFF

abundance: .
d_gene: .
v_gene: TRBV29-1
j_gene: TRBJ1-1
CDR3nt: TGCAGCCTTGTTAGGCAGGGCGGGACTGAAGCTTTCTTT
CDR3aa: CSLVRQGGTEAFF